This T cell receptor beta chain was captured in a study of blood T cell repertoires in COVID-19 (dated by TCRdb to 2018 to 2021). Study-level background: The collaborator samples originated in the United States, Italy and Spain and spanned the acute and convalescent phases of COVID-19. The material from the prospective study consisted of cDNA or gDNA derived from T cells, B-cell-depleted T cells, or PBMCs. The repertoires were made available in a free public database intended to serve as a resource for research on the immune response to SARS-CoV-2. The dataset comprised deeply sampled blood TCRbeta repertoires from subjects exposed to, actively infected with, or recovered from COVID-19. HLA class I and class II types, where available, came from metadata supplied by the sample provider rather than from assay-based typing. The samples were drawn from two sources: the first 160 participants of the ongoing ImmuneRACE study, and fewer than 1,500 subjects contributed by 6 global collaborators. A de-identified subject ID, COVID-19 status, age in years and sex were almost always included in the sample metadata. Overall study results and their limits: The amount of clinical and demographic metadata varied by source and participant and was provided uncurated.

Comment on this clone: It lacks a known antigen. The record has no base qualities; no much larger clone is one base away.

Participants in the prospective study were enrolled through a virtual design, were aged roughly 18 to 100 years, and lived in 24 United States geographic areas. In the prospective study, participants were assigned to cohorts based on the clinical history participants reported in a screening survey and a study questionnaire. Recovered participants in ImmuneRACE Cohort 3 were defined by two consecutive negative NP/OP PCR tests, clearance by a healthcare professional, or resolution of symptoms. In the prospective study, whole blood, serum and a nasopharyngeal or oropharyngeal swab were collected from each participant by mobile phlebotomists. Over a roughly 2-month period, participants in the prospective study had the option of providing additional blood draws and questionnaires. Blood samples from the prospective study were shipped frozen or at room temperature prior to DNA extraction. TCRbeta CDR3 regions were amplified from genomic DNA using the immunoSEQ Assay, a bias-controlled multiplex PCR. Under the source paper's analysis protocol: The number of nucleated cells in each sample was estimated from the amplification of reference gene primers within the assay. Sequence reads were collapsed and filtered to measure the absolute abundance of every unique TCRbeta CDR3 rearrangement. For each sample, productive Simpson clonality was calculated as the square root of Simpson's diversity index over productive rearrangements. The table was pulled from immuneACCESS by TCRdb, which kept in-frame rearrangements only. Such tables lose some clones; where checked, under half of the loss comes from unresolved V genes, and the rest has no known cause. V and J calls and clone size come straight from that table; D and trimming were deduced from the DNA. In all, the sample holds 180,000 or so clones, and over 70% of those were seen once. The ten largest clones add up to approximately 10% of the sample.

The receptor comes from a man aged 45 to 65 who had recovered from COVID-19. The sample consisted of PBMCs or T cells enriched from blood (not recorded which).

The CDR3 amino acid sequence is: CASSPLGATDTQYF. The base sequence is TGTGCCAGCAGCCCTTTGGGGGCCACAGATACGCAGTATTTT. This sequence uses TRBV3-1 (or the pseudogene TRBV3-2) and TRBJ2-3; 6 matching bases give a weak D call of TRBD1. The germline ends are 10 bases apart after V is trimmed by 4 bases and J by 2 bases. CDR1 is given as LGHDT and CDR2 as YNNKEL, both from the germline V gene (reference sequence). Including the terminal cysteine and phenylalanine, the CDR3 comprises 14 residues. CDR3 DNA is the only sequence kept; it has 42 bases, read in frame from the first base.